Described below is a single T cell receptor beta chain sequence and its context. The V and J ends lost 4 bases and 7 bases, in that order; junction bases with no gene match: 6. Germline V gives CDR1 LGHDT, CDR2 YNNKEL (reference sequence). The CDR3 length is 14 residues. These data belong to a study of T cell responses to AZD1222 COVID-19 vaccine. The table came from immunoSEQ multiplex PCR; TCRdb's copy has only in-frame clones and leaves some out. Among about 160,000 clones, 75% to 90% were seen once, and the ten largest hold 6.9%. Material: peripheral blood, obtained on day 0 of AZD1222 vaccination. This sequence joins TRBV3-1 (or the pseudogene TRBV3-2) and TRBJ1-4, with 7 nucleotides matching TRBD1. The source is an adult in good health. CDR3 sequence (DNA): TGTGCCAGCAGCCTAGTCAGGGGGAGTGAAAAACTGTTTTTT. Protein product: CASSLVRGSEKLFF.